This T cell receptor (beta chain) was found in a study of regulatory T cells in long-lasting Graves disease. Overall study findings and caveats: Persistent Graves' patients had lower TCR diversity than newly diagnosed ones.

Comment on this clonotype: Its antigen is not known.

V was pared by 7 bases and J by 2 bases, with 11 bases between. Per germline, CDR1 MGHDK and CDR2 SYGVNS. The CDR3 is 13 residues long. Time point of the sample: persistent/refractory GD, antithyroid drugs over 5 years with positive TRAb. The TCR library was made from RNA extracted from PBMCs. Construction of the TCR beta libraries employed iRepertoire HTBI primers in conjunction with Arm-PCR of CDR3 regions. TCRdb re-called the multiplex PCR reads with MiXCR, one entry per CDR3 protein. The profile shows 600,000 to 850,000 distinct CDR3 sequences, around 30% of them singletons. The source is a female donor with Graves disease. The gene calls are TRBV25-1 and TRBJ1-1; D uncertain. The material was peripheral blood mononuclear cells (PBMCs), obtained when the disease was refractory, from a patient treated with antithyroid drugs. CDR3 DNA: TGTGCCAGCAAGGCCAATACAAACACTGAAGCTTTCTTT. This sequence encodes CASKANTNTEAFF. The whole variable domain, filled in from reference TRBV25-1 and TRBJ1-1, reads EADIYQTPRYLVIGTGKKITLECSQTMGHDKMYWYQQDPGMELHLIHYSYGVNSTEKGDLSSESTVSRIRTEHFPLTLESARPSHTSQYLCASKANTNTEAFFGQGTRLTVV.